This T cell receptor (beta chain) derives from a study of cytomegalovirus exposure and HLA in healthy donors. General study findings and limits: The study carried out a later analysis of TCR beta sequences. It associated 16,951 of them with specific HLA alleles at a false discovery rate of 0.05. The authors later found HLA-associated TCR beta chains more clonally expanded than equally common others.

With V trimmed by 10 bases and J by 5 bases, 16 bases remained unmatched. The V gene's germline CDR1 is MGHDK and CDR2 SYGVNS. The CDR3 is made up of 16 amino acids. This clone has ten or more counts. What it binds is not known. PCR amplification relied on 60 Vbeta primers (plus 13 Jbeta primers). In the authors' workflow: Unique TCR beta chains numbered around 80 million in a later analysis, with 10 million to 14 million shared. Profiled with immunoSEQ multiplex PCR; TCRdb holds only in-frame clones, not every one. The V and J calls and clone size are taken from that table; D and trimming were inferred from the DNA. The sample holds roughly 150,000 clones; about three quarters are singletons and the top ten take 10% to 15%.

The sample comprised PBMCs. The V and J genes are TRBV25-1 and TRBJ2-2; 7 bases match TRBD2. The clonotype was recovered from a man aged 35-49 years in good health and CMV-seropositive. The chain's CDR3 is CATSTAETSTTGELFF. In DNA, the CDR3 is TGTGCCACCTCGACGGCCGAGACTAGCACTACCGGGGAGCTGTTTTTT.